One and the same sample provided the 24 T cell receptor beta chains below, sequenced in a study of T cells in Graves' hyperthyroidism and ophthalmopathy. RNA transcripts provided the source from which TCR beta CDR3 regions were amplified. Carried out on the TCR CDR3, a first-round RT-PCR used the HTBI primer set. TCRdb reprocessed the multiplex PCR reads with MiXCR, giving one entry per CDR3 protein. The sample records hundreds of thousands of distinct CDR3 sequences, approximately 25% being singletons. Sequenced sample: blood. All receptors derive from a man aged 50-59 years with Graves' hyperthyroidism.

The chain combines TRBV5-1 with TRBJ2-6; D not certain. Germline V gene lookup returns CDR1 SGHRS and CDR2 YFSETQ. V was pared by 0 bases and J by 0 bases, with 7 bases between. CDR3 length: 16 residues. The CDR3 spells CASSLGGISGANVLTF. CDR3 in DNA: TGCGCCAGCAGCTTGGGAGGCATCTCTGGGGCCAACGTCCTGACTTTC.

This clonotype was counted at least ten times. The genes are TRBV27 and TRBJ2-7; 9 bases line up with TRBD1. The CDR3 is 14 amino acids. The trim removed 3 bases at V and 6 bases at J, leaving 6 bases unmatched. Germline V gene sequence: CDR1 MNHEY, CDR2 SMNVEV (reference sequence). CDR3 sequence reads: CASSFGTGKGEQYF. In DNA, the CDR3 is TGTGCCAGCAGTTTCGGGACAGGGAAGGGCGAGCAGTACTTC.

The chain employs TRBV6-1 and TRBJ2-7; 13 nucleotides align to TRBD2. Germline lookup yields CDR1 MNHNS and CDR2 SASEGT. V was clipped by 6 bases and J by 6 bases; unmatched bases: 8. CDR3 length: 15 residues. CDR3 nucleotide sequence: TGTGCCAGCAGGTTTGGACTAGCGGGAGCCAGCGAGCAGTACTTC. Its protein product is CASRFGLAGASEQYF.

The rearrangement joins TRBV11-3 to TRBJ1-1, with TRBD1 as a possible D gene (5 bases). Germline loops: CDR1 SGHNT, CDR2 YENEEA. Trimming left V 0 bases short and J 8 bases short, with 7 bases between. This CDR3 spans 12 amino acids. As DNA, the CDR3 is TGTGCCAGCAGCTTAGATCGGACAGAAGCTTTCTTT. Translation: CASSLDRTEAFF. Full variable domain (rest looked up from reference TRBV11-3 and TRBJ1-1): EAGVVQSPRYKIIEKKQPVAFWCNPISGHNTLYWYLQNLGQGPELLIRYENEEAVDDSQLPKDRFSAERLKGVDSTLKIQPAELGDSAVYLCASSLDRTEAFFGQGTRLTVV.

Ten or more counts support this clonotype. V usage is TRBV28 and J usage is TRBJ2-1, with 9 bases that match TRBD2. The CDR3 is 17 residues long. CDR1 and CDR2 (germline): MDHEN, SYDVKM. Germline trimming cut 5 bases from V and 4 bases from J; bases unmatched to any gene: 12. The CDR3 DNA follows: TGTGCCAGCAGTCCGCCCGGCGGGAGGGCCTTGTACAATGAGCAGTTCTTC. Protein product: CASSPPGGRALYNEQFF.

This chain joins TRBV6-2 or TRBV6-3 and TRBJ2-3, with 11 bases aligning to TRBD2. Germline assignment: CDR1 MNHEY and CDR2 SVGEGT. This CDR3 spans 17 amino acids. V lost 7 bases to trimming and J lost 5 bases; unmatched junction nucleotides: 14. DNA of the CDR3: TGTGCCAGCATCTTGTTCGGTAGCGGGAGGGCAAGAGATACGCAGTATTTT. It yields the protein CASILFGSGRARDTQYF.

V is TRBV15 and J is TRBJ1-4; D uncertain. CDR1 and CDR2 (germline): LNHNV, YYDKDF (reference sequence). The CDR3 spans 14 residues. V lost 3 bases, J lost 3 bases, and 8 bases lay in between. The CDR3 protein is CATSRTASNEKLFF. The CDR3 DNA is TGTGCCACCAGCAGGACTGCGTCTAATGAAAAACTGTTTTTT.

The rearrangement links TRBV20-1 to TRBJ2-3; 12 bases agree with TRBD2. J gave up 3 bases and V 3 bases, and 10 bases lay outside the gene matches. The CDR3 loop spans 17 amino acids. CDR1 and CDR2 (germline): DFQATT, SNEGSKA (reference sequence). The CDR3, as DNA: TGCAGTGCTAGTATGCGGACTAGCGGGATTAGAACAGATACGCAGTATTTT. This codes for CSASMRTSGIRTDTQYF.

This clonotype was observed a few times. This sequence joins TRBV5-8 and TRBJ2-3; TRBD1 agrees at 10 bases. Germline CDR1 and CDR2: SGHTS and YDEGEE. The CDR3 spans 15 residues. The J segment lost 5 bases and the V segment lost 3 bases, leaving 6 bases of the junction unmatched. The CDR3 is CASSSGTGVEDTQYF. As DNA, the CDR3 is TGTGCCAGCAGCTCCGGGACAGGGGTAGAAGATACGCAGTATTTT.

The table lists this clonotype with a few counts. The chain links TRBV20-1 to TRBJ2-1; 12 bases align to TRBD2. Per germline, CDR1 DFQATT and CDR2 SNEGSKA (reference sequence). Trimming at V came to 3 bases and at J to 6 bases, leaving 3 bases not matched to a gene. The CDR3 has 14 amino acids. CDR3 amino acids: CSARGLAGTNEQFF. The CDR3 coding sequence is TGCAGTGCTAGGGGACTAGCGGGTACCAATGAGCAGTTCTTC.

This clonotype was observed many times. V usage is TRBV7-9 and J usage is TRBJ2-7; the D gene is possibly TRBD2 (5 bases). The CDR3 sequence is 12 residues long. Trimming stripped 8 bases from V and 5 bases from J, with 13 bases between. Per the germline V gene, CDR1 is SEHNR and CDR2 is FQNEAQ (reference sequence). The CDR3 DNA is TGTGCCAGCCTGGCGTCGGGGAACGAGCAGTACTTC. Its translation is CASLASGNEQYF. The whole variable domain, remainder taken from reference TRBV7-9 and TRBJ2-7, is DTGVSQNPRHKITKRGQNVTFRCDPISEHNRLYWYRQTLGQGPEFLTYFQNEAQLEKSRLLSDRFSAERPKGSFSTLEIQRTEQGDSAMYLCASLASGNEQYFGPGTRLTVT.

This chain connects TRBV6-1 to TRBJ2-5, with 10 bases fitting TRBD2. The CDR3 is made up of 16 amino acids. After removal of 1 base from V and 4 bases from J, the junction contained 6 bases not matched to a gene. CDR1 is MNHNS, CDR2 SASEGT, per germline. In DNA form, the CDR3 reads TGTGCCAGCAGTGAAGTGGGGACTAGCGATCTAGAGACCCAGTACTTC. This encodes CASSEVGTSDLETQYF.

The CDR3 region has the DNA TGTGCCAGCAGTTCCAGACTAGCGGGAGGCGAAGCAGATACGCAGTATTTT. Translation: CASSSRLAGGEADTQYF. The chain links TRBV27 to TRBJ2-3; 13 bases line up with TRBD2. V lost 4 bases to trimming and J lost 4 bases; unmatched junction nucleotides: 8. In germline, CDR1 is MNHEY, CDR2 SMNVEV (reference sequence). This CDR3 has 17 amino acids.

The chain combines TRBV6-1 with TRBJ2-1; 8 bases map to TRBD2. This CDR3 is built from 15 residues. J was trimmed by 4 bases and V by 6 bases; bases with no gene match: 8. Germline V gene lookup returns CDR1 MNHNS and CDR2 SASEGT. CDR3: CASSTTASGYNEQFF. The CDR3 bases are TGTGCCAGCAGCACGACGGCTAGCGGGTACAATGAGCAGTTCTTC.

This clonotype appeared a few times. The chain carries TRBV9 and TRBJ1-5, with 7 bases fitting TRBD1. Germline CDR1 is SGDLS and CDR2 is YYNGEE. V lost 3 bases and J lost 6; bases outside the gene matches: 3. The CDR3 sequence is 13 residues long. The CDR3 DNA reads as TGTGCCAGCAGCGCAACAGGGGTTCAGCCCCAGCATTTT. Protein product: CASSATGVQPQHF.

This clonotype was recorded at least ten times. This chain connects TRBV7-9 to TRBJ2-5, with a weak D call TRBD2 (7 bases). The V gene's germline CDR1 is SEHNR and CDR2 FQNEAQ (reference sequence). The CDR3 is 14 residues long. Trimming removed 4 bases at V and 2 bases at J, with 11 bases between. The CDR3 protein is CASSSAGAQETQYF. CDR3 nucleotide sequence: TGTGCCAGCAGCTCGGCGGGGGCTCAAGAGACCCAGTACTTC. The variable domain in full, completed from reference TRBV7-9 and TRBJ2-5, reads DTGVSQNPRHKITKRGQNVTFRCDPISEHNRLYWYRQTLGQGPEFLTYFQNEAQLEKSRLLSDRFSAERPKGSFSTLEIQRTEQGDSAMYLCASSSAGAQETQYFGPGTRLLVL.

This clonotype was seen a handful of times. The rearrangement joins TRBV27 to TRBJ1-2; 7 nucleotides match TRBD1. CDR3 size: 13 residues. The ends lost 4 bases at V and 6 bases at J; junction bases unmatched: 5. The germline V gene encodes CDR1 MNHEY and CDR2 SMNVEV (reference sequence). Written as DNA, the CDR3 is TGTGCCAGCAGTTCGACAGGGCCCGATGGCTACACCTTC. It specifies CASSSTGPDGYTF.

This clonotype has just a few counts. The chain has TRBV27 and TRBJ2-7; D is uncertain. The CDR3 runs to 14 residues. Trimming removed 8 bases from V and 4 bases from J, with 18 bases in between. The germline CDR1 and CDR2 sequences are MNHEY and SMNVEV (reference sequence). The CDR3, as DNA: TGTGCCAGCCAGCTTGCTCACTCAGATTACGAGCAGTACTTC. Translation gives CASQLAHSDYEQYF.

This clonotype was observed a few times. The rearrangement joins TRBV19 to TRBJ2-3; TRBD2 is a possible D gene (6 bases). V dropped 6 bases and J dropped 6 bases, with 13 bases sitting between them. The germline CDR1 and CDR2 sequences are LNHDA and SQIVND (reference sequence). The CDR3 length is 13 residues. The CDR3: CASRRGNTDTQYF. The CDR3, as DNA: TGTGCCAGTAGGCGGGGCAACACGGATACGCAGTATTTT. The whole variable domain, remainder taken from reference TRBV19 and TRBJ2-3, is DGGITQSPKYLFRKEGQNVTLSCEQNLNHDAMYWYRQDPGQGLRLIYYSQIVNDFQKGDIAEGYSVSREKKESFPLTVTSAQKNPTAFYLCASRRGNTDTQYFGPGTRLTVL.

This chain joins TRBV11-2 and TRBJ2-1, with D maybe TRBD2 (6 bases). Trimming removed 5 bases from V and 0 bases from J, with 14 bases in between. The CDR3 has 16 amino acids. CDR1 SGHAT and CDR2 FQNNGV come from the germline V gene. This chain's CDR3 is CASSPQGRGSYNEQFF. CDR3 bases: TGTGCCAGCAGCCCACAAGGGCGGGGCTCCTACAATGAGCAGTTCTTC.

This clonotype came up a few times. CDR3 sequence: CAWSVLIYEQYF. DNA of the CDR3: TGTGCCTGGAGTGTGCTCATCTACGAGCAGTACTTC. The gene calls are TRBV30 and TRBJ2-7, with D uncertain. The germline gives CDR1 GTSNPN, CDR2 SVGIG (reference sequence). The CDR3 runs to 12 residues. With 0 bases removed from V and 3 bases from J, the gap between germline ends came to 6 bases. Based on the CDR3 plus reference TRBV30 and TRBJ2-7, the full variable domain is SQTIHQWPATLVQPVGSPLSLECTVEGTSNPNLYWYRQAAGRGLQLLFYSVGIGQISSEVPQNLSASRPQDRQFILSSKKLLLSDSGFYLCAWSVLIYEQYFGPGTRLTVT.

This clonotype was seen ten or more times. This chain uses TRBV7-3 with TRBJ2-7; 7 bases are shared with TRBD1. This CDR3 is built from 16 residues. The junction had 15 bases not matched to a gene; V was cut back by 4 bases and J by 6 bases. The germline V gene has CDR1 SGHTA and CDR2 FQGTGA. DNA of the CDR3: TGTGCCAGCAGCTCCACGAGACAGGGTGTCTCAGTCGAGCAGTACTTC. It translates to CASSSTRQGVSVEQYF. Full variable domain (missing parts from reference TRBV7-3 and TRBJ2-7): GAGVSQTPSNKVTEKGKYVELRCDPISGHTALYWYRQSLGQGPEFLIYFQGTGAADDSGLPNDRFFAVRPEGSVSTLKIQRTERGDSAVYLCASSSTRQGVSVEQYFGPGTRLTVT.

Turning to this clonotype: This may be a read error, as it is one base from a much larger clone. The rearrangement links TRBV7-2 to TRBJ2-1, with D unresolved. The V gene lost 1 base and the J gene lost 6 bases, with 13 bases spanning the gap. The CDR3 has 15 amino acids. Per germline, CDR1 SGHTA and CDR2 FQGNSA. The CDR3 region is CASSLEAHSANEQFF. CDR3 DNA: TGTGCCAGCAGCTTAGAGGCCCACTCTGCCAATGAGCAGTTCTTC.

On this clonotype itself: This may come from a read error, since a much larger clone is one base off. The rearrangement links TRBV6-2 or TRBV6-3 to TRBJ2-7, with 8 bases that match TRBD2. The CDR3 is 17 residues long. Germline V gives CDR1 MNHEY, CDR2 SVGEGT. This CDR3 is CASSHQRPGLGVYEQCF. In DNA, the CDR3 is TGTGCCAGCAGTCACCAGAGACCGGGACTAGGGGTCTACGAGCAGTGCTTC.